A single T cell receptor beta chain is shown here with its context. The antigen is undetermined. The sample originates from a study of T cell responses to AZD1222 COVID-19 vaccine. Whole-study context: Investigators merged groups given second doses at roughly 4 or roughly 12 weeks.

Clones were sequenced by immunoSEQ multiplex PCR, and TCRdb holds only the in-frame ones, with some missing. This table has some 130,000 clones, 90% appearing once. V was shortened by 6 bases and J by 2 bases, with 13 bases between the two germline ends. Germline V gene data show CDR1 as SNHLY and CDR2 as FYNNEI. The CDR3 contains 14 residues. Points from the study as a whole: Repertoires were collected only later (after the peak T cell response had occurred). Epitopes outside B.1.351 and B.1.1.7 mutated regions reportedly drew nearly half of spike TCRs. Clonal diversity was possibly underestimated, and white British individuals and females predominated among donors.

This clonotype was sampled from an adult in good health. The chain is built from TRBV2 and TRBJ1-1, with D unresolved. Sequences were derived from peripheral blood, sampled on day 0 of AZD1222 vaccination. In nucleotides, the CDR3 is TGTGCCAGCAGAGTGGGCAGAATTAACACTGAAGCTTTCTTT. The encoded protein is CASRVGRINTEAFF.